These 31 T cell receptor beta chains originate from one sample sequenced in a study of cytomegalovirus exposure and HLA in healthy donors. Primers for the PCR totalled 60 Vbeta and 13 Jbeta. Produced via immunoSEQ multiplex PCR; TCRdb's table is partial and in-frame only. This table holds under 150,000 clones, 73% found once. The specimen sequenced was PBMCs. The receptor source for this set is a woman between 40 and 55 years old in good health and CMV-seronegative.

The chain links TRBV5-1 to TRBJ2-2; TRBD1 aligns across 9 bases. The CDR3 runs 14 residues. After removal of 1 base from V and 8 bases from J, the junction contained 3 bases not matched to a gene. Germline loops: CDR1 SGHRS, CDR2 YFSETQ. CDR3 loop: CASSLIQGAGELFF. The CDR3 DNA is TGCGCCAGCAGCTTGATACAGGGGGCTGGGGAGCTGTTTTTT.

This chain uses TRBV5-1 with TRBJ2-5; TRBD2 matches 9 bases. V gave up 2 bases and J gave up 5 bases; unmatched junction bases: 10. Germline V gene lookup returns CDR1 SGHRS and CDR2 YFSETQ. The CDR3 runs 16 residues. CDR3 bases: TGCGCCAGCAGCTTTGGAGGCGGGGGGGCTGTTGAGACCCAGTACTTC. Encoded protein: CASSFGGGGAVETQYF.

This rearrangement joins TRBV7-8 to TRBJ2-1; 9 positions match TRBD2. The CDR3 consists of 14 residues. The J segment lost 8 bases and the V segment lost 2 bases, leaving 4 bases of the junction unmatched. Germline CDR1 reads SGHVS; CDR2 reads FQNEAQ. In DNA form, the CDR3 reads TGTGCCAGCAGCTTACGGCGGGGGGGCCATGAGCAGTTCTTC. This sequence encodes CASSLRRGGHEQFF.

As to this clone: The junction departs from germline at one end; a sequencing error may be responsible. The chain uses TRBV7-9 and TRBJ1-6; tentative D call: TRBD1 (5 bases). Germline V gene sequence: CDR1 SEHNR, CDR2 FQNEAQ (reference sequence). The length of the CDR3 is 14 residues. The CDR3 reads CSSSSQGGNSPLHF. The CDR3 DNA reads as TGTTCCAGCAGCTCGCAGGGTGGAAATTCACCCCTCCACTTT.

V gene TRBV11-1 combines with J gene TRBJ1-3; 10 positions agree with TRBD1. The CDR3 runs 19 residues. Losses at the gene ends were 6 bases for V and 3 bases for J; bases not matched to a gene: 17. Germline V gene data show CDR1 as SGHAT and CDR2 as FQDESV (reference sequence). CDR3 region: CASSSKGDRGPRNGNTIYF. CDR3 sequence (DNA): TGTGCCAGCAGTTCAAAAGGTGACAGGGGGCCAAGAAATGGAAACACCATATATTTT.

Written as DNA, the CDR3 is TGTGCCAGCAGTTACTCGCAGGGGGCGGCGGGAAACACCATATATTTT. It is translated as CASSYSQGAAGNTIYF. The chain uses TRBV6-6 and TRBJ1-3; 8 bases are shared with TRBD1. This CDR3 comprises 16 residues. V was pared by 0 bases and J by 4 bases, with 5 bases of the junction left unmatched. Germline V gene sequence: CDR1 MNHNY, CDR2 SVGAGI (reference sequence).

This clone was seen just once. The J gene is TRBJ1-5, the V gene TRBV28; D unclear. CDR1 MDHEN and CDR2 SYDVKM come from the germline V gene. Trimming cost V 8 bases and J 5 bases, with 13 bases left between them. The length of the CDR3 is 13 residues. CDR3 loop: CASSDSRHQPQHF. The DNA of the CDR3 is TGTGCCAGCTCGGACTCGCGGCATCAGCCCCAGCATTTT.

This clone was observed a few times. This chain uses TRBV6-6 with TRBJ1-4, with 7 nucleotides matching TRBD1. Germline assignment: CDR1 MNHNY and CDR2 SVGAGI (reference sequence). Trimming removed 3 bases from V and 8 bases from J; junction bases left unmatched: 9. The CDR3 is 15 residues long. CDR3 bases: TGTGCCAGCAGTTATCGACAGGGTTATTGGGAAAAACTGTTTTTT. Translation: CASSYRQGYWEKLFF.

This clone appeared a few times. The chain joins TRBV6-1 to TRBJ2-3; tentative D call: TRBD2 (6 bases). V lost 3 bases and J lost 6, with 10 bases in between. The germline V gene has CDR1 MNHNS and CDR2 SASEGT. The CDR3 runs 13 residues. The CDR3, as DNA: TGTGCCAGCAGTGACCTAGCGATTGATACGCAGTATTTT. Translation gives CASSDLAIDTQYF.

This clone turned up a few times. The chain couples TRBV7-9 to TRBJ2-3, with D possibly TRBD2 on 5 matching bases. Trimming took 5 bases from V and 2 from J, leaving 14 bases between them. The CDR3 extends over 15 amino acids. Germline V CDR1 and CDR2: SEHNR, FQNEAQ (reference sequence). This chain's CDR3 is CASSGGVGDTDTQYF. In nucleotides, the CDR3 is TGTGCCAGCAGCGGAGGCGTCGGGGACACAGATACGCAGTATTTT.

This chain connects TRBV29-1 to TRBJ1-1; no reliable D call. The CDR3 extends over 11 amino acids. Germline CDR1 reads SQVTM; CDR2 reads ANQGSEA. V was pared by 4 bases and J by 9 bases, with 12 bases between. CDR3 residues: CSVAGRQQAFF. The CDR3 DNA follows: TGCAGCGTTGCAGGTCGGCAGCAAGCTTTCTTT.

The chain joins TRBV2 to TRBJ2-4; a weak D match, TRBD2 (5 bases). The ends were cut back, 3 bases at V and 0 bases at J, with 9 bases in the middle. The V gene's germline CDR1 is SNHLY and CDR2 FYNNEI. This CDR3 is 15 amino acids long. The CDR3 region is CASSEDGLAKNIQYF. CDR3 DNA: TGTGCCAGCAGTGAGGACGGACTAGCCAAAAACATTCAGTACTTC.

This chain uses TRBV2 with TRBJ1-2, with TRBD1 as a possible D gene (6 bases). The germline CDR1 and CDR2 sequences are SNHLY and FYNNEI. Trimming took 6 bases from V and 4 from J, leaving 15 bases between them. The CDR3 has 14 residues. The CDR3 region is CASSSDRPSYGYTF. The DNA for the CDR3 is TGTGCCAGCAGCTCGGACAGACCTAGCTATGGCTACACCTTC.

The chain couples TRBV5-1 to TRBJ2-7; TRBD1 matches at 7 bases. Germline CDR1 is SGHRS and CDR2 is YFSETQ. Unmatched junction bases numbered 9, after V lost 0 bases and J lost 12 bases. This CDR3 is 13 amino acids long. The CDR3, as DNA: TGCGCCAGCAGCTTGGCCGGGACAGAGGTTGGGTACTTC. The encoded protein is CASSLAGTEVGYF.

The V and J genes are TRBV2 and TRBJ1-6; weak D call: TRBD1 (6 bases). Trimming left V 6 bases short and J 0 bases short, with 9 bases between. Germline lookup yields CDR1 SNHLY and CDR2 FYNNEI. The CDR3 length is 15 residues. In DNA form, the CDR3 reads TGTGCCAGCAGCCAGGGGAGCTCCTATAATTCACCCCTCCACTTT. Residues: CASSQGSSYNSPLHF.

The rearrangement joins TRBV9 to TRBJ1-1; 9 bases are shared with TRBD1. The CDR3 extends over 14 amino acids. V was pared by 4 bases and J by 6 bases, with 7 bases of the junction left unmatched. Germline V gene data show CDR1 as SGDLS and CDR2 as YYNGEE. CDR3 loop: CASSPTDRGSEAFF. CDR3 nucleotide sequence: TGTGCCAGCAGCCCCACCGACAGGGGGTCTGAAGCTTTCTTT.

The CDR3 here is CASSVGTGQLKFF. CDR3 bases: TGTGCCAGCAGCGTCGGCACGGGACAGCTTAAATTCTTC. V gene TRBV7-9 combines with J gene TRBJ2-1; 7 bases are a match to TRBD1. The germline V gene encodes CDR1 SEHNR and CDR2 FQNEAQ (reference sequence). The CDR3 spans 13 residues. Losses at the gene ends were 5 bases for V and 16 bases for J; bases not matched to a gene: 14.

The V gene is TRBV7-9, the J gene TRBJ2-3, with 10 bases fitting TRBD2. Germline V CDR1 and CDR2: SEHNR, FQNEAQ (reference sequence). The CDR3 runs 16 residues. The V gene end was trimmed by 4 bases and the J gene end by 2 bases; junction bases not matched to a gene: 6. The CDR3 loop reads CASSSLTSGYTDTQYF. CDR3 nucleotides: TGTGCCAGCAGCTCTCTGACTAGCGGGTACACAGATACGCAGTATTTT. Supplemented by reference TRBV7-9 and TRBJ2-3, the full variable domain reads DTGVSQNPRHKITKRGQNVTFRCDPISEHNRLYWYRQTLGQGPEFLTYFQNEAQLEKSRLLSDRFSAERPKGSFSTLEIQRTEQGDSAMYLCASSSLTSGYTDTQYFGPGTRLTVL.

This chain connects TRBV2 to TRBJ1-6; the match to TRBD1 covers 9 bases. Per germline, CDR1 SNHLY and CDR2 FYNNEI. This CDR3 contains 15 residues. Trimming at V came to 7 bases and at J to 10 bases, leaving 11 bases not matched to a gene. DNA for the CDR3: TGTGCCAGCACGCCACAGGGGGCTGACATGTCACCCCTCCACTTT. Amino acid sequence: CASTPQGADMSPLHF.

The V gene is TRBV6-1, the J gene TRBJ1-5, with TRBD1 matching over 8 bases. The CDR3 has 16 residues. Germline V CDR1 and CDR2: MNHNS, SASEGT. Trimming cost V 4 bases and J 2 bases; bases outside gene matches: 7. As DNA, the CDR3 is TGTGCCAGCAGTGGGTGGACAGGGTTCGGCAATCAGCCCCAGCATTTT. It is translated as CASSGWTGFGNQPQHF.

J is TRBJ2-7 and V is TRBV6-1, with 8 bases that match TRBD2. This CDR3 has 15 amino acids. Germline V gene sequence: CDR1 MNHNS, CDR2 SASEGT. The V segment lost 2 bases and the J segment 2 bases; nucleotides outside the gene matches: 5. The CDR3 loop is CASSEWRGATYEQYF. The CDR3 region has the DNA TGTGCCAGCAGTGAATGGCGGGGGGCCACCTACGAGCAGTACTTC.

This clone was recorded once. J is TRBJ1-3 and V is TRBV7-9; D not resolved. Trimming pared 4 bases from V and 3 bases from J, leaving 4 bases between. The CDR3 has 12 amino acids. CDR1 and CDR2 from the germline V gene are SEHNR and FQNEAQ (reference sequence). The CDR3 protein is CASSSYGNTIYF. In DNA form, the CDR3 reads TGTGCCAGCAGCTCTTATGGAAACACCATATATTTT.

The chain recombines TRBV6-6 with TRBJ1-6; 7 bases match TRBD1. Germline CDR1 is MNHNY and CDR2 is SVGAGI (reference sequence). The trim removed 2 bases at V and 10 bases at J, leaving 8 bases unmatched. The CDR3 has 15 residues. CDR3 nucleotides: TGTGCCAGCAGTTACCGGGAGGGGGCGCGCTCACCCCTCCACTTT. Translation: CASSYREGARSPLHF.

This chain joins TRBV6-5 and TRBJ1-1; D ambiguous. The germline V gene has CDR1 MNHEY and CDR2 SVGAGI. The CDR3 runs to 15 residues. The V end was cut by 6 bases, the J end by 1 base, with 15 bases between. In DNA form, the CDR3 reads TGTGCCAGCAGGGGTCTGGTAGCACCGAACACTGAAGCTTTCTTT. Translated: CASRGLVAPNTEAFF.

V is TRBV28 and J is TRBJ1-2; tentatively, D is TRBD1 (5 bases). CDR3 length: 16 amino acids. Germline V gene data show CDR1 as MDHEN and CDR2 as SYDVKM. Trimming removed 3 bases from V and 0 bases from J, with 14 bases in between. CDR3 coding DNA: TGTGCCAGCAGTTTTTCCTCAGGGTTCGCTAACTATGGCTACACCTTC. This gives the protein CASSFSSGFANYGYTF.

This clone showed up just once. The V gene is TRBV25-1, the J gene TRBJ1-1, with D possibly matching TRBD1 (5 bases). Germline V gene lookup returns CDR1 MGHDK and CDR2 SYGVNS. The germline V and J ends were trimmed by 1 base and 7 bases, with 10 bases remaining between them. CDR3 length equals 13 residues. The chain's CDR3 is CASSEFGGNEAFF. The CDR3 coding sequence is TGTGCCAGCAGTGAATTTGGGGGGAATGAAGCTTTCTTT.

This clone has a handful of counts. CDR3 in DNA: TGTGCCAGCAGTGATGTCAGCGGGGTTGATGAAAAACTGTTTTTT. It encodes CASSDVSGVDEKLFF. The V and J genes are TRBV2 and TRBJ1-4; D unclear. This CDR3 spans 15 amino acids. Trimming removed 3 bases from V and 6 bases from J, with 14 bases in between. The V gene's germline CDR1 is SNHLY and CDR2 FYNNEI.

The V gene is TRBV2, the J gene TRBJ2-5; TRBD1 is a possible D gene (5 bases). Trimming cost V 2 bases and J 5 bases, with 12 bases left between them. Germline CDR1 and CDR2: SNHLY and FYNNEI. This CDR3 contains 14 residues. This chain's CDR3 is CASSEQGVGETQYF. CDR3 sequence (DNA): TGTGCCAGCAGTGAACAAGGGGTCGGGGAGACCCAGTACTTC.

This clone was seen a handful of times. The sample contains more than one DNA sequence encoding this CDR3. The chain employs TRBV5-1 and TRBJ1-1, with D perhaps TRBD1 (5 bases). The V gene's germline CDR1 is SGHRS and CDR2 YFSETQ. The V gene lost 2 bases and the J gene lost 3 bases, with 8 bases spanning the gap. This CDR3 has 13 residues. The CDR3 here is CASSLDSYTEAFF. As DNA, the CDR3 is TGCGCCAGCAGCTTAGACAGTTACACTGAAGCTTTCTTT.

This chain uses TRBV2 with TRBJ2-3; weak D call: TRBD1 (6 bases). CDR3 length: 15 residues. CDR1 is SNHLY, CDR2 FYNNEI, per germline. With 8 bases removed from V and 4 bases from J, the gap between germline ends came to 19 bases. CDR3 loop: CASPPRMGAADTQYF. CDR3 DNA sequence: TGTGCCAGCCCCCCCCGCATGGGGGCGGCAGATACGCAGTATTTT.

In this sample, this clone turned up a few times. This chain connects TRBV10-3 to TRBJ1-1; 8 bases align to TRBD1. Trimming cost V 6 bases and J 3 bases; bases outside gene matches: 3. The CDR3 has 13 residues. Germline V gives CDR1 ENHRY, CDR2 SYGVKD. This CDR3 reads CAISYRGDTEAFF. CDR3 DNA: TGTGCCATCAGCTACAGGGGGGACACTGAAGCTTTCTTT.